The clone carrying this T cell receptor (beta chain) was seen a few times. Antigen specificity is unknown. Here the gene names and germline are mouse. The read gets to within 4 residues of the CDR3 end, and the germline J gene fills in the rest. The data were taken from a study of CD8+ T cells in alopecia areata. CDR3 length: 16 residues. Looked up from germline, CDR1 is NSQYPW and CDR2 is LRSPGD (reference sequence). The J segment lost 0 bases and the V segment lost 4 bases, leaving 4 bases of the junction unmatched. Study observations and caveats: Normal skin contains resident alphabeta T cells, and these are also sequenced in scalp samples. Lesional scalp displayed greater clonality than normal scalp, most notably in alopecia totalis/universalis. Possibly because of HLA-related factors, TCR sharing was less clear across patients than in mice.

Markers including CD4, CD8alpha, NKG2D and NKG2ACE guided sorting of pooled cutaneous lymph node cells. The authors extracted RNA and reverse transcribed it into cDNA as the sequencing template. Sequencing was performed with immunoSEQ multiplex PCR; in TCRdb, only in-frame clones are kept and a portion is missing. Recorded here are 250,000 or so clones, with no singletons, and the ten leading clones hold less than 1.5%. What was sequenced was CD4+ T cells sorted from a lymph node. The chain combines TRBV1 with TRBJ2-5, with TRBD2 matching 10 bases. This receptor was obtained from a C3H/HeJ mouse with alopecia areata. Strain haplotype at MHC: H2-k. The CDR3 sequence is CTCSERTGGNQDTQYF. The covered CDR3 bases are TGCACCTGCAGTGAAAGGACTGGGGGTAACCAAGAC. Variable domain in full (rest from reference TRBV1 and TRBJ2-5): VTLLEQNPRWRLVPRGQAVNLRCILKNSQYPWMSWYQQDLQKQLQWLFTLRSPGDKEVKSLPGADYLATRVTDTELRLQVANMSQGRTLYCTCSERTGGNQDTQYFGPGTRLLVL.